The 31 T cell receptor beta chains in this list originate from one sample, sequenced in a study of Graves' ophthalmopathy and Graves' hyperthyroidism. Investigators amplified TCR beta CDR3 regions from RNA transcripts. HTBI-primed first-round RT-PCR preceded second-round multiplex PCR. Via MiXCR, TCRdb re-called the multiplex PCR reads, giving one row per CDR3 protein. The sample holds about 380,000 distinct CDR3 sequences; about 16% are singletons and the top ten take approximately 7%. The sample was peripheral blood. The receptors derive from a woman under 30 with stable Graves' hyperthyroidism.

At least ten counts were recorded for this clonotype. The chain links TRBV12-3 or TRBV12-4 to TRBJ2-7, with D possibly TRBD2 on 7 matching bases. This CDR3 has 11 residues. V was clipped by 5 bases and J by 9 bases, with 11 bases between them. The CDR3 coding sequence is TGTGCCAGCAGTAGCCGGGGGGCGCAGTACTTC. This codes for CASSSRGAQYF.

This clonotype appeared many times. The rearrangement uses TRBV6-1 and TRBJ2-3; 12 positions match TRBD2. CDR3 size: 15 residues. Germline-derived CDR1 and CDR2 are MNHNS and SASEGT. Trimming cost V 6 bases and J 7 bases; bases outside gene matches: 8. The CDR3 sequence: CASSSSGGAGYTQYF. For the CDR3, the DNA is TGTGCCAGCAGCTCTAGCGGGGGGGCGGGGTATACGCAGTATTTT.

This clonotype came up a few times. The chain has TRBV6-5 and TRBJ1-3, with D hard to call. Per the germline V gene, CDR1 is MNHEY and CDR2 is SVGAGI. The CDR3 is made up of 16 amino acids. With 4 bases removed from V and 0 bases from J, the gap between germline ends came to 13 bases. The CDR3 nucleotides read TGTGCCAGCAGTTCCCGGACGGTCGGCTCTGGAAACACCATATATTTT. Amino acids: CASSSRTVGSGNTIYF.

The chain employs TRBV19 and TRBJ1-1, with D uncertain. CDR3 length: 15 residues. Germline V gives CDR1 LNHDA, CDR2 SQIVND (reference sequence). V was shortened by 7 bases and J by 4 bases, with 19 bases between the two germline ends. CDR3 sequence: CASTDADPRGTEAFF. The CDR3 bases are TGTGCCAGTACTGATGCGGATCCCCGCGGCACTGAAGCTTTCTTT.

This clonotype was detected many times. This chain connects TRBV19 to TRBJ1-2, with 7 bases that match TRBD1. The CDR3 has 12 residues. Germline V CDR1 and CDR2: LNHDA, SQIVND (reference sequence). Losses at the gene ends were 10 bases for V and 5 bases for J; bases not matched to a gene: 7. The CDR3 spells CATRQGWYGYTF. The CDR3 DNA reads TGTGCCACTAGACAGGGTTGGTATGGCTACACCTTC.

This clonotype has at least ten counts. The V call is TRBV6-5, the J call TRBJ1-2; D possibly corresponds to TRBD1 (5 bases). CDR1 and CDR2 (germline): MNHEY, SVGAGI. This CDR3 spans 14 amino acids. The V end lost 2 bases, the J end lost 3 bases, and 10 bases lay between the germline ends. The CDR3 spells CASSYAGRDYGYTF. The CDR3 nucleotides read TGTGCCAGCAGTTACGCAGGGAGGGACTATGGCTACACCTTC.

The rearrangement links TRBV5-5 to TRBJ1-1; D unclear. The CDR3 contains 14 residues. Germline CDR1 is SGHKS and CDR2 is YYEKEE (reference sequence). Trimming cost V 4 bases and J 5 bases, with 15 bases left between them. The CDR3 nucleotides read TGTGCCAGCAGCCTTGGAGTCGTTGGGACTGAAGCTTTCTTT. It yields the protein CASSLGVVGTEAFF.

This chain links TRBV7-3 with TRBJ2-7; 9 positions match TRBD2. CDR1 and CDR2 from the germline V gene are SGHTA and FQGTGA. V gave up 1 base and J gave up 4 bases; unmatched junction bases: 5. This CDR3 has 15 amino acids. CDR3 sequence: CASSLNPSGIYEQYF. The CDR3 nucleotides read TGTGCCAGCAGCTTAAACCCTAGCGGGATTTACGAGCAGTACTTC.

This clonotype was detected ten times or more. V and J are TRBV6-2 or TRBV6-3 and TRBJ2-2; 11 nucleotides line up with TRBD2. V lost 6 bases, J lost 5 bases, and 8 bases stayed unmatched. The CDR3 loop spans 16 amino acids. Germline CDR1 MNHEY, CDR2 SVGEGT. CDR3 loop: CASRTSGAVGTGELFF. The CDR3 DNA reads as TGTGCCAGCAGGACTAGCGGGGCCGTGGGGACCGGGGAGCTGTTTTTT.

This clonotype was seen many times. The chain couples TRBV12-3 or TRBV12-4 to TRBJ2-7, with D possibly matching TRBD2 (6 bases). Trimming cost V 11 bases and J 2 bases, with 13 bases left between them. CDR3 size: 12 residues. The CDR3 sequence is CASGGGPYEQYF. CDR3 DNA sequence: TGTGCCTCCGGGGGTGGTCCCTACGAGCAGTACTTC.

This clonotype was seen repeatedly, ten times or more. The chain employs TRBV7-2 and TRBJ1-5; D unclear. CDR1 is SGHTA and CDR2 is FQGNSA in the germline V gene. This CDR3 is 13 amino acids long. Trimming pared 8 bases from V and 6 bases from J, leaving 14 bases between. The CDR3 DNA reads as TGTGCCAGCGGTAGGGTGGGTGTTCAGCCCCAGCATTTT. Protein product: CASGRVGVQPQHF.

This clonotype was detected ten times or more. The J gene is TRBJ1-2, the V gene TRBV12-3 or TRBV12-4; 7 nucleotides line up with TRBD1. This CDR3 has 14 amino acids. The V and J ends lost 6 bases and 0 bases, in that order; junction bases with no gene match: 4. CDR3 amino acids: CASSPRGTNYGYTF. The CDR3 DNA reads as TGTGCCAGCAGCCCCAGGGGGACTAACTATGGCTACACCTTC.

This clonotype occurred many times. The junction shows a germline mismatch at one end, possibly a read error. The rearrangement uses TRBV6-1 and TRBJ2-4, with a tentative D call TRBD1 (6 bases). Germline lookup yields CDR1 MNHNS and CDR2 SASEGT. The CDR3 spans 17 residues. DNA for the CDR3: TGTGCCAGCAGTGAAACGGGAAGGCGTGGGGGCACGGACATTAAGTACTTC. Encoded protein: CASSETGRRGGTDIKYF.

A few counts support this clonotype. The chain couples TRBV29-1 to TRBJ1-6; D gene unclear. Trimming pared 4 bases from V and 6 bases from J, leaving 10 bases between. The CDR3 loop spans 13 amino acids. Germline V CDR1 and CDR2: SQVTM, ANQGSEA. CDR3 nucleotides: TGCAGCGTTGCGACGGGCCTTAATTCACCCCTCCACTTT. Protein: CSVATGLNSPLHF. Variable domain in full (rest from reference TRBV29-1 and TRBJ1-6): SAVISQKPSRDICQRGTSLTIQCQVDSQVTMMFWYRQQPGQSLTLIATANQGSEATYESGFVIDKFPISRPNLTFSTLTVSNMSPEDSSIYLCSVATGLNSPLHFGNGTRLTVT.

This clonotype was recorded once. A much larger clonotype is one base distant, so this may be a read error. This sequence joins TRBV5-1 and TRBJ2-2; D is possibly TRBD2 (6 bases). V shed 7 bases and J shed 4 bases, with 17 bases lying between them. The CDR3 has 15 amino acids. Germline V lookup: CDR1 SGHRS, CDR2 YFSETQ. CDR3 sequence: CASRLRTTGTGELFF. CDR3 bases: TGCGCCAGCCGCCTTCGGACTACGGGCACCGGGGAGCTGTTTTTT.

Many counts were recorded for this clonotype. V and J are TRBV2 and TRBJ1-1; D call uncertain. Looked up from germline, CDR1 is SNHLY and CDR2 is FYNNEI. The CDR3 consists of 11 residues. V dropped 7 bases and J dropped 11 bases, with 14 bases sitting between them. In DNA form, the CDR3 reads TGTGCCAGCACCTGGAGTATTGATGCTTTCTTT. Its protein product is CASTWSIDAFF.

The table lists this clonotype with many counts. The CDR3 sequence: CASRDRSGKKETQYF. In DNA, the CDR3 is TGTGCCAGCAGAGATCGTAGCGGAAAAAAAGAGACCCAGTACTTC. The chain has TRBV2 and TRBJ2-5; possibly TRBD2 for D (6 bases). This CDR3 region has 15 residues. The germline gives CDR1 SNHLY, CDR2 FYNNEI. V dropped 6 bases and J dropped 3 bases, with 17 bases sitting between them.

There are many counts of this clonotype. The chain uses TRBV5-8 and TRBJ2-5, with TRBD1 as a possible D gene (6 bases). The CDR3 is made up of 14 amino acids. In germline, CDR1 is SGHTS, CDR2 YDEGEE. Trimming cost V 4 bases and J 5 bases, with 15 bases left between them. The CDR3: CASSPRTALETQYF. The CDR3 DNA sequence: TGTGCCAGCAGCCCTCGGACAGCTTTGGAGACCCAGTACTTC.

Regarding this clonotype: This may come from a read error, since a much larger clone is one base off. The V call is TRBV6-2 or TRBV6-3, the J call TRBJ1-6; D call uncertain. Germline-derived CDR1 and CDR2 are MNHEY and SVGEGT. The CDR3 is 12 residues long. The CDR3 is CASGDPNSHLHF. As DNA, the CDR3 is TGTGCCAGCGGGGATCCGAATTCACACCTCCACTTT.

The chain links TRBV4-1 to TRBJ1-6, with D possibly TRBD1 on 6 matching bases. CDR1 is MGHRA, CDR2 YSYEKL, per germline. The V and J ends lost 3 bases and 9 bases respectively, with 15 bases between them. The CDR3 loop spans 15 amino acids. In nucleotides, the CDR3 is TGCGCCAGCAGCCACGTGAGGGGGGCAAGTTCACCCCTCCACTTT. Translating it yields CASSHVRGASSPLHF.

This clonotype has only a few counts. This rearrangement joins TRBV7-9 to TRBJ2-7, with 11 bases fitting TRBD2. V lost 5 bases to trimming and J lost 9 bases; unmatched junction nucleotides: 18. This CDR3 is built from 17 residues. Germline CDR1 SEHNR, CDR2 FQNEAQ (reference sequence). The CDR3 region is CASSPTRLAGYLHGQYF. The CDR3 DNA follows: TGTGCCAGCAGCCCTACCCGACTAGCGGGGTATCTGCACGGGCAGTACTTC.

The sample holds a few counts of this clonotype. Sequence at one end of the junction differs from germline and may be a read error. This chain links TRBV7-2 with TRBJ2-4; the D gene could be TRBD1 or TRBD2 (6 bases each). The germline V gene encodes CDR1 SGHTA and CDR2 FQGNSA. CDR3 length equals 17 residues. The CDR3 loop is CASSSANSPGGKNIKYF. The CDR3 nucleotides are TGTGCCAGCAGCTCTGCGAACAGCCCCGGGGGCAAAAACATTAAGTACTTC.

This clonotype was found many times. The chain joins TRBV6-2 or TRBV6-3 to TRBJ2-4; the D gene is possibly TRBD2 (5 bases). Trimming took 6 bases from V and 4 from J, leaving 10 bases between them. Germline CDR1 reads MNHEY; CDR2 reads SVGEGT. CDR3 size: 13 residues. The CDR3 reads CASSPDWKNIQYF. Here the CDR3 DNA reads TGTGCCAGCAGCCCGGACTGGAAAAACATTCAGTACTTC.

This clonotype was counted ten times or more. The chain couples TRBV6-1 to TRBJ1-2; D ambiguous. The germline CDR1 and CDR2 sequences are MNHNS and SASEGT. The CDR3 covers 14 residues. The ends were cut back, 11 bases at V and 1 base at J, with 17 bases in the middle. The CDR3 sequence is CALFQLGGNYGYTF. The CDR3 nucleotides are TGTGCCTTATTCCAGCTGGGAGGTAACTATGGCTACACCTTC.

This clonotype was seen repeatedly, ten times or more. The rearrangement joins TRBV6-5 to TRBJ1-1; D call uncertain. The length of the CDR3 is 14 residues. Deletions cut 2 bases from V and 0 bases from J, with 7 bases between. Germline V gene lookup returns CDR1 MNHEY and CDR2 SVGAGI. DNA for the CDR3: TGTGCCAGCAGTTACGGCAGCATGAACACTGAAGCTTTCTTT. Its translation: CASSYGSMNTEAFF.

Ten or more counts support this clonotype. The J gene is TRBJ1-1, the V gene TRBV5-1; unclear D gene. Germline values: CDR1 SGHRS, CDR2 YFSETQ. This CDR3 has 14 amino acids. The V end was cut by 0 bases, the J end by 3 bases, with 9 bases between. This CDR3 reads CASSLAPGDTEAFF. The DNA of the CDR3 is TGCGCCAGCAGCTTGGCCCCCGGCGACACTGAAGCTTTCTTT.

Ten or more counts support this clonotype. The chain couples TRBV29-1 to TRBJ1-3; D is perhaps TRBD1 (6 bases). Germline V gene sequence: CDR1 SQVTM, CDR2 ANQGSEA. This CDR3 comprises 13 residues. Trimming took off 6 bases at V and 0 bases at J, with 9 bases between the two ends. This CDR3 is CSVGTHSGNTIYF. In nucleotides, the CDR3 is TGCAGCGTGGGGACACACTCTGGAAACACCATATATTTT.

This clonotype was detected ten times or more. The CDR3 reads CASSSDRIQYF. CDR3 nucleotides: TGTGCCAGCAGTTCGGACAGGATTCAGTACTTC. The genes are TRBV6-2 or TRBV6-3 and TRBJ2-7; 7 bases agree with TRBD1. Germline V CDR1 and CDR2: MNHEY, SVGEGT. Germline trimming cut 4 bases from V and 10 bases from J; bases unmatched to any gene: 4. The CDR3 runs 11 residues.

This clonotype was found many times. The V call is TRBV20-1, the J call TRBJ2-2; weak D call: TRBD1 (7 bases). The CDR3 extends over 14 amino acids. Germline loops: CDR1 DFQATT, CDR2 SNEGSKA (reference sequence). The germline V and J ends were trimmed by 1 base and 5 bases, with 11 bases remaining between them. The CDR3: CSARGRGRTGELFF. The CDR3 DNA reads as TGCAGTGCTAGAGGGAGGGGGCGAACCGGGGAGCTGTTTTTT.

This clonotype has ten or more counts. The chain employs TRBV19 and TRBJ2-7; 10 bases line up with TRBD1. V shed 5 bases and J 4 bases; nucleotides not matched to a gene: 5. The CDR3 spans 14 residues. Germline CDR1 reads LNHDA; CDR2 reads SQIVND (reference sequence). CDR3 region: CASSPVDRGYEQYF. The CDR3 nucleotides read TGTGCCAGTAGTCCGGTGGACAGGGGGTACGAGCAGTACTTC.

This clonotype was seen ten or more times. This chain uses TRBV6-1 with TRBJ1-1; TRBD1 might be the D (6 bases). Per germline, CDR1 MNHNS and CDR2 SASEGT. V lost 4 bases and J lost 1, with 19 bases in between. The length of the CDR3 is 17 residues. CDR3 coding DNA: TGTGCCAGCAGTGCACAGGGCTGGGGCGTCTCGAACACTGAAGCTTTCTTT. Protein: CASSAQGWGVSNTEAFF.